What follows are 12 T cell receptor beta chains derived from one specimen sequenced in a study of long-term antiretroviral therapy in people with HIV. An immunoSEQ assay, version v3.0, was performed at survey level. Sequencing was performed with immunoSEQ multiplex PCR; in TCRdb, only in-frame clones are kept and a portion is missing. The table includes some 22,000 clones, around nine tenths detected once. This material consisted of unsorted PBMCs, taken 0.6 years after starting antiretroviral therapy. These receptors originate from a man between 60 and 75 years old with HIV.

This chain connects TRBV2 to TRBJ1-5, with D uncertain. Germline loops: CDR1 SNHLY, CDR2 FYNNEI. The CDR3 contains 14 residues. V was shortened by 4 bases and J by 4 bases, with 11 bases between the two germline ends. The CDR3 is CASSGQLLNQPQHF. As DNA, the CDR3 is TGTGCCAGCAGTGGTCAGCTACTAAATCAGCCCCAGCATTTT.

This chain joins TRBV27 and TRBJ2-1; D unclear. Germline V gene lookup returns CDR1 MNHEY and CDR2 SMNVEV (reference sequence). The germline V and J ends were trimmed by 6 bases and 4 bases, with 19 bases remaining between them. This CDR3 is 16 amino acids long. In DNA form, the CDR3 reads TGTGCCAGCAGCAAAACAGCGTACGACCTATACAATGAGCAGTTCTTC. Its translation: CASSKTAYDLYNEQFF.

This chain links TRBV5-1 with TRBJ2-7, with 9 bases matching TRBD1. Germline CDR1 reads SGHRS; CDR2 reads YFSETQ. The CDR3 loop spans 14 amino acids. V was pared by 2 bases and J by 2 bases, with 2 bases of the junction left unmatched. CDR3 protein: CASSFGTGTYEQYF. CDR3 bases: TGCGCCAGCAGCTTCGGGACAGGGACCTACGAGCAGTACTTC. Using reference TRBV5-1 and TRBJ2-7 for the parts outside the CDR3, the full variable domain is KAGVTQTPRYLIKTRGQQVTLSCSPISGHRSVSWYQQTPGQGLQFLFEYFSETQRNKGNFPGRFSGRQFSNSRSEMNVSTLELGDSALYLCASSFGTGTYEQYFGPGTRLTVT.

The chain is built from TRBV29-1 and TRBJ1-2; D is possibly TRBD1 (5 bases). Deletions cut 6 bases from V and 1 base from J, with 18 bases between. Germline assignment: CDR1 SQVTM and CDR2 ANQGSEA. The length of the CDR3 is 15 residues. CDR3 DNA sequence: TGCAGCGTAGGGACCCGGGACCTCGTTAACTATGGCTACACCTTC. This sequence encodes CSVGTRDLVNYGYTF.

The chain uses TRBV19 and TRBJ2-1; TRBD2 agrees at 10 bases. The CDR3 is made up of 17 amino acids. V was clipped by 1 base and J by 8 bases; unmatched bases: 11. From germline, CDR1 is LNHDA and CDR2 SQIVND (reference sequence). The CDR3 DNA is TGTGCCAGTAGTATAGTCCGACCTAGCGGGAGTGTGCATGAGCAGTTCTTC. Translated: CASSIVRPSGSVHEQFF.

The chain uses TRBV6-5 and TRBJ2-3, with TRBD2 as a possible D gene (6 bases). Germline V gene data show CDR1 as MNHEY and CDR2 as SVGAGI. V lost 0 bases, J lost 9 bases, and 16 bases lay in between. This CDR3 is 15 amino acids long. CDR3 DNA: TGTGCCAGCAGTTACTCGGTAACTTGGCGGGACACGCAGTATTTT. It yields the protein CASSYSVTWRDTQYF.

This rearrangement joins TRBV5-4 to TRBJ1-1; D may be TRBD1 (6 bases). This CDR3 region has 14 residues. The V gene lost 3 bases and the J gene lost 5 bases, with 14 bases spanning the gap. CDR1 and CDR2 (germline): SGHNT, YYREEE (reference sequence). The CDR3 loop reads CASSSRGGGTEAFF. The CDR3, as DNA: TGTGCCAGCAGCTCCAGGGGAGGGGGGACTGAAGCTTTCTTT.

J is TRBJ2-7 and V is TRBV28, with 9 bases that match TRBD1. Losses at the gene ends were 2 bases for V and 1 base for J; bases not matched to a gene: 3. The CDR3 has 15 residues. Germline CDR1 reads MDHEN; CDR2 reads SYDVKM. CDR3: CASSLAGTGSYEQYF. CDR3 in DNA: TGTGCCAGCAGTTTAGCCGGGACAGGGTCCTACGAGCAGTACTTC.

The chain carries TRBV18 and TRBJ1-6; D remains unclear. V shed 4 bases and J shed 9 bases, with 16 bases lying between them. The germline V gene encodes CDR1 KGHSH and CDR2 LQKENI. The CDR3 runs 15 residues. The DNA of the CDR3 is TGTGCCAGCTCACTTCTCCGGGAGTTGGGTTCACCCCTCCACTTT. Its translation: CASSLLRELGSPLHF.

This sequence joins TRBV5-6 and TRBJ2-3, with D perhaps TRBD1 (6 bases). The CDR3 totals 15 residues. CDR1 is SGHDT, CDR2 YYEEEE, per germline. Trimming shortened V by 5 bases and J by 0 bases, and 13 bases separated the two germline ends. The CDR3 loop is CASSFDRTSTDTQYF. CDR3 coding DNA: TGTGCCAGCAGTTTTGACAGGACTAGCACAGATACGCAGTATTTT. The variable domain in full, completed from reference TRBV5-6 and TRBJ2-3, reads DAGVTQSPTHLIKTRGQQVTLRCSPKSGHDTVSWYQQALGQGPQFIFQYYEEEERQRGNFPDRFSGHQFPNYSSELNVNALLLGDSALYLCASSFDRTSTDTQYFGPGTRLTVL.

V is TRBV10-1 and J is TRBJ2-7, with D tentatively TRBD2 (5 bases). This CDR3 spans 14 amino acids. The germline CDR1 and CDR2 sequences are WNHNN and SYGVQD (reference sequence). Between the trimmed V and J ends, which lost 4 bases and 3 bases, there was a span of 13 bases. For the CDR3, the DNA is TGCGCCAGCAGTGCTGAGGGCACCCTCTACGAGCAGTACTTC. This translates into CASSAEGTLYEQYF.

The chain joins TRBV30 to TRBJ1-5; D gene uncertain. CDR1 is GTSNPN, CDR2 SVGIG, per germline (reference sequence). V was shortened by 0 bases and J by 3 bases, with 9 bases between the two germline ends. The CDR3 is 14 residues long. The chain's CDR3 is CAWSVTSSNQPQHF. The CDR3, as DNA: TGTGCCTGGAGTGTGACCAGTTCCAATCAGCCCCAGCATTTT.